Listed here is a single T cell receptor beta chain. The sample belongs to a study of T cell responses to AZD1222 COVID-19 vaccine. The CDR3 totals 15 residues. Germline V gives CDR1 SGHRS, CDR2 YFSETQ. The V gene end was trimmed by 3 bases and the J gene end by 0 bases; junction bases not matched to a gene: 3. The repertoire was sequenced with immunoSEQ multiplex PCR; TCRdb's copy has only in-frame clones and lacks some. Of under 95,000 clones listed, roughly 90% are singletons. Specimen: peripheral blood, collected 28 days after the second AZD1222 dose. This chain uses TRBV5-1 with TRBJ2-3; 8 bases agree with TRBD2. The receptor was isolated from an adult who received the AZD1222 COVID-19 vaccine. CDR3 DNA: TGCGCCAGCAGCTGGAGCGGGGGCAGCACAGATACGCAGTATTTT. Encoded protein: CASSWSGGSTDTQYF. The full variable domain, with the rest looked up from reference TRBV5-1 and TRBJ2-3, is KAGVTQTPRYLIKTRGQQVTLSCSPISGHRSVSWYQQTPGQGLQFLFEYFSETQRNKGNFPGRFSGRQFSNSRSEMNVSTLELGDSALYLCASSWSGGSTDTQYFGPGTRLTVL.